Shown below are 26 T cell receptor beta chains from a single sample sequenced in a study of T cells in localized non-small cell lung cancer. This table comes from immunoSEQ multiplex PCR, and its TCRdb copy is limited to in-frame clones, with some not included. The repertoire holds 2,000 to 2,500 clones, with less than 25% as singletons. The sequenced sample was normal lung tissue next to the tumor, obtained before any cancer treatment. Receptors were obtained from a female donor with stage II lung adenocarcinoma.

This clone was observed a few times. The CDR3 region has the DNA TGTGCCAGCAGCTTCCTCGGGGAGATAGCCTACGAGCAGTACTTC. It translates to CASSFLGEIAYEQYF. This chain connects TRBV11-3 to TRBJ2-7, with D perhaps matching TRBD2 (5 bases). V gave up 3 bases and J gave up 2 bases, with 14 bases separating them. Per germline, CDR1 SGHNT and CDR2 YENEEA. There are 15 residues in the CDR3.

This chain uses TRBV19 with TRBJ1-4; D gene unclear. The CDR3 is 15 amino acids. Trimming removed 2 bases from V and 6 bases from J, with 13 bases in between. CDR1 LNHDA and CDR2 SQIVND come from the germline V gene (reference sequence). DNA for the CDR3: TGTGCCAGTAGTATATTGAGAACCGGGGATGAAAAACTGTTTTTT. It yields the protein CASSILRTGDEKLFF.

There are a few counts of this clone. This sequence joins TRBV23-1 and TRBJ1-6; D is unresolved. TRBV23-1 is given ORF status, its function remaining uncertain. Between the trimmed V and J ends, which lost 6 bases and 8 bases, there was a span of 11 bases. CDR3 length: 13 amino acids. CDR3 coding DNA: TGCGCCAGCAGCTGGAGGTGGGATTCACCCCTCCACTTT. Translated: CASSWRWDSPLHF.

The chain recombines TRBV9 with TRBJ2-4; D may match TRBD1 or TRBD2 (5 bases each). Trimming took 0 bases from V and 2 from J, leaving 9 bases between them. This CDR3 has 15 amino acids. The V gene's germline CDR1 is SGDLS and CDR2 YYNGEE. The CDR3 region has the DNA TGTGCCAGCAGCGTAGGAGGGACCTCCAAAAACATTCAGTACTTC. Protein sequence: CASSVGGTSKNIQYF.

By proportion, this clone is large. This chain uses TRBV6-8 with TRBJ1-1; D uncertain. V lost 5 bases and J lost 7, with 11 bases in between. CDR1 and CDR2 from the germline V gene are MNHGY and SAAAGT. This CDR3 has 12 amino acids. The CDR3: CASSLWADEAFF. The CDR3 nucleotides read TGTGCCAGCAGTCTTTGGGCGGATGAAGCTTTCTTT.

The sample holds a few counts of this clone. The chain combines TRBV1 with TRBJ1-1; the D segment call TRBD1 is taken from the table without a DNA check. TRBV1 is a recognized pseudogene. The CDR3 totals 15 residues. CDR3 sequence (DNA): TGCGCCAGCAGCCAAGGGACAGGGAGGGCCACTGAAGCTTTCTTT. It specifies CASSQGTGRATEAFF.

This clone showed up just a few times. The chain uses TRBV6-8 and TRBJ2-1, with TRBD1 matching 9 bases. The V gene's germline CDR1 is MNHGY and CDR2 SAAAGT. The CDR3 runs to 14 residues. Losses at the gene ends were 6 bases for V and 7 bases for J; bases not matched to a gene: 7. The CDR3 here is CASRTGGYRNEQFF. In DNA, the CDR3 is TGTGCCAGCAGGACAGGGGGTTATAGGAATGAGCAGTTCTTC.

A few counts support this clone. J is TRBJ2-1 and V is TRBV11-3; D assignment may be TRBD1 or TRBD2 (5 bases each). Trimming shortened V by 3 bases and J by 3 bases, and 12 bases separated the two germline ends. The CDR3 totals 15 residues. Germline-derived CDR1 and CDR2 are SGHNT and YENEEA. This CDR3 reads CASSLGTGSYNEQFF. CDR3 in DNA: TGTGCCAGCAGCTTGGGGACGGGGAGCTACAATGAGCAGTTCTTC.

There are a few counts of this clone. The J gene is TRBJ1-1, the V gene TRBV6-8; 7 positions agree with TRBD1. With 2 bases clipped from V and 0 bases from J, the junction kept 3 bases outside the gene matches. Germline loops: CDR1 MNHGY, CDR2 SAAAGT. The CDR3 has 15 residues. The CDR3 sequence: CASSYTDRVNTEAFF. The DNA for the CDR3 is TGTGCCAGCAGTTACACCGACAGGGTGAACACTGAAGCTTTCTTT.

The chain joins TRBV29-1 to TRBJ1-2; TRBD1 aligns across 7 bases. The V and J ends lost 7 bases and 3 bases, in that order; junction bases with no gene match: 8. The CDR3 spans 13 residues. The germline CDR1 and CDR2 sequences are SQVTM and ANQGSEA. The CDR3 spells CSARQGVDYGYTF. DNA of the CDR3: TGCAGCGCAAGACAGGGAGTGGACTATGGCTACACCTTC.

The chain has TRBV18 and TRBJ2-7, with 7 bases aligning to TRBD1. CDR1 KGHSH and CDR2 LQKENI come from the germline V gene. The V segment lost 2 bases and the J segment 3 bases; nucleotides outside the gene matches: 1. The CDR3 sequence is 13 residues long. The CDR3 DNA is TGTGCCAGCTCACCAGGGGACAGCTACGAGCAGTACTTC. Translating gives CASSPGDSYEQYF.

This clone has just a few counts. V is TRBV11-3 and J is TRBJ2-7; 7 bases line up with TRBD2. CDR3 length: 14 amino acids. Germline lookup yields CDR1 SGHNT and CDR2 YENEEA. Unmatched junction bases numbered 11, after V lost 6 bases and J lost 6 bases. CDR3 sequence reads: CASSPGGGASEQYF. The DNA of the CDR3 is TGTGCCAGCAGTCCGGGGGGAGGGGCGAGCGAGCAGTACTTC. Looking up the rest from reference TRBV11-3 and TRBJ2-7 gives the full variable domain: EAGVVQSPRYKIIEKKQPVAFWCNPISGHNTLYWYLQNLGQGPELLIRYENEEAVDDSQLPKDRFSAERLKGVDSTLKIQPAELGDSAVYLCASSPGGGASEQYFGPGTRLTVT.

The rearrangement joins TRBV5-1 to TRBJ2-7; a weak D match, TRBD1 (6 bases). Germline loops: CDR1 SGHRS, CDR2 YFSETQ. V was clipped by 6 bases and J by 2 bases, with 27 bases between them. The CDR3 runs to 18 residues. The CDR3 region has the DNA TGCGCCAGCACCGCCCCACTGCGAGGGCCAGGGGACCCCTACGAGCAGTACTTC. The encoded protein is CASTAPLRGPGDPYEQYF.

This clone was found once. The rearrangement links TRBV29-1 to TRBJ1-2; TRBD1 is a possible D gene (5 bases). Trimming removed 3 bases from V and 1 base from J, with 18 bases in between. Looked up from germline, CDR1 is SQVTM and CDR2 is ANQGSEA. The CDR3 extends over 16 amino acids. CDR3 sequence (DNA): TGCAGCGTTGATCGGGGGTTGGGGTGGGGTAACTATGGCTACACCTTC. Translation: CSVDRGLGWGNYGYTF.

This clone has a handful of counts. The V gene is TRBV11-3, the J gene TRBJ2-3; D remains unclear. Looked up from germline, CDR1 is SGHNT and CDR2 is YENEEA. The V end was cut by 3 bases, the J end by 3 bases, with 13 bases between. The CDR3 has 15 residues. The CDR3 is CASSLVGVGTDTQYF. Written as DNA, the CDR3 is TGTGCCAGCAGCTTGGTTGGGGTGGGGACAGATACGCAGTATTTT.

This clone showed up just a few times. The chain links TRBV11-3 to TRBJ2-7; the match to TRBD1 covers 9 bases. The CDR3 runs to 15 residues. From germline, CDR1 is SGHNT and CDR2 YENEEA. V was clipped by 5 bases and J by 1 base; unmatched bases: 6. The CDR3 sequence is CASSTPGTGSYEQYF. CDR3 DNA: TGTGCCAGCAGCACCCCCGGGACAGGGTCCTACGAGCAGTACTTC.

This clone was seen a handful of times. This chain uses TRBV9 with TRBJ2-1, with D tentatively TRBD2 (6 bases). This CDR3 is 15 amino acids long. The germline CDR1 and CDR2 sequences are SGDLS and YYNGEE. V lost 4 bases and J 6 bases, leaving 17 bases between the germline ends. The CDR3 loop reads CASSPRQRVGNEQFF. In DNA, the CDR3 is TGTGCCAGCAGCCCACGGCAGCGGGTTGGCAATGAGCAGTTCTTC.

This clone was picked up a small number of times. The V call is TRBV11-3, the J call TRBJ1-2, with D hard to call. Germline assignment: CDR1 SGHNT and CDR2 YENEEA. V lost 3 bases and J 8 bases, leaving 16 bases between the germline ends. The CDR3 has 14 amino acids. The DNA for the CDR3 is TGTGCCAGCAGCTTGGACGGACTCTTCGGAGGCTACACCTTC. Translation gives CASSLDGLFGGYTF.

The gene calls are TRBV12-5 and TRBJ1-5; TRBD1 might be the D (6 bases). The CDR3 runs to 15 residues. Germline CDR1 reads LGHNT; CDR2 reads FRNRAP. Trimming stripped 2 bases from V and 2 bases from J, with 10 bases between. The chain's CDR3 is CASGLSSGGNQPQHF. The CDR3 DNA sequence: TGTGCTAGTGGTTTGTCCTCAGGGGGCAATCAGCCCCAGCATTTT.

CDR3 DNA sequence: TGTGCCAGCAGCCACCCCCTAGCGGGGGGGCTCGATGAGCAGTTCTTC. It translates to CASSHPLAGGLDEQFF. V and J are TRBV9 and TRBJ2-1; 12 bases line up with TRBD2. CDR3 length equals 16 residues. V lost 4 bases and J lost 8; bases outside the gene matches: 10. The germline V gene encodes CDR1 SGDLS and CDR2 YYNGEE.

The chain links TRBV25-1 to TRBJ2-1, with TRBD1 as a possible D gene (6 bases). The CDR3 loop spans 15 amino acids. V dropped 10 bases and J dropped 4 bases, with 20 bases sitting between them. Germline V lookup: CDR1 MGHDK, CDR2 SYGVNS. The CDR3 region has the DNA TGTGCCAATCCGAGACGAGGGGGTACGTACAATGAGCAGTTCTTC. Its translation: CANPRRGGTYNEQFF.

The chain combines TRBV18 with TRBJ1-1; maybe TRBD1 (6 bases). The CDR3 covers 14 residues. V was clipped by 3 bases and J by 4 bases, with 12 bases between them. Germline V lookup: CDR1 KGHSH, CDR2 LQKENI. The CDR3 DNA follows: TGTGCCAGCTCACCCACAGGGCGGGGCACTGAAGCTTTCTTT. Translating gives CASSPTGRGTEAFF.

This clone was recorded a few times. This chain joins TRBV6-1 and TRBJ1-3, with D uncertain. Germline CDR1 and CDR2: MNHNS and SASEGT. V lost 1 base and J lost 4, with 11 bases in between. The CDR3 runs to 15 residues. Here the CDR3 DNA reads TGTGCCAGCAGTGAAGGACGACTCGGCGGAAACACCATATATTTT. Residues: CASSEGRLGGNTIYF.

DNA for the CDR3: TGTGCCAGCAGCTTAGGGGCGGGGAGGAAGAACATAAGGACAGATACGCAGTATTTT. Translation gives CASSLGAGRKNIRTDTQYF. V and J are TRBV11-3 and TRBJ2-3, with a weak D call TRBD2 (6 bases). Looked up from germline, CDR1 is SGHNT and CDR2 is YENEEA. Trimming took 1 base from V and 3 from J, leaving 23 bases between them. The CDR3 sequence is 19 residues long.

The chain joins TRBV6-8 to TRBJ1-1; no reliable D call. This CDR3 is 13 amino acids long. V shed 5 bases and J shed 0 bases, with 7 bases lying between them. CDR1 is MNHGY and CDR2 is SAAAGT in the germline V gene. The CDR3 DNA follows: TGTGCCAGCAGTGGATTTCTGAACACTGAAGCTTTCTTT. It specifies CASSGFLNTEAFF.

This clone has more than one count but fewer than ten. J is TRBJ1-4 and V is TRBV6-8, with 9 bases that match TRBD1. Germline V gives CDR1 MNHGY, CDR2 SAAAGT. V dropped 2 bases and J dropped 4; count of bases not matched to a gene: 14. The length of the CDR3 is 19 residues. The CDR3 spells CASSYGWPGQGAYNEKLFF. The DNA for the CDR3 is TGTGCCAGCAGTTACGGTTGGCCGGGACAGGGCGCGTATAATGAAAAACTGTTTTTT.